This record concerns one T cell receptor beta chain sequence. Its antigen remains unidentified. No per-base quality is available; no much larger clone lies one base away. The data stem from a study of shared clonotypes between healthy human individuals (dated by TCRdb to between 2020 and 2021). The study in broad terms: The cohort comprised two women and three men aged 18 to 49 years. To estimate repertoire size and how much clonotypes are shared between individuals, the study performed deep sequencing of blood TCR repertoires from a few healthy adults. Libraries were prepared and TCR repertoires were sequenced by different laboratories using diverse techniques, in order to increase sequencing depth and limit assay-specific biases. Leukapheresis yielded between about 0.9 and 10 billion PBMCs per donor.

The donors were healthy, HIV-negative adults with no recently reported acute infections or vaccinations. Only Caucasian adults living in Nashville, Tennessee, USA were represented among the donors. For unsorted samples, 80 million to 100 million PBMCs were counted, and genomic DNA was extracted using the QIAamp DNA Blood Mini kit. After blood collection by leukapheresis, PBMCs were isolated using Ficoll-Histopaque density gradient centrifugation and then cryopreserved in the vapor phase of liquid nitrogen. V loses 5 bases at its end and J loses 3 bases; junction bases beyond the gene matches: 2. The CDR3 starts with the cysteine, ends with the phenylalanine, and has 13 residues. The DNA shown is the 39-base CDR3, in frame from base 1. Taken from the germline V gene (reference sequence), the CDR1 and CDR2 loops are SEHNR and FQNEAQ. Using the deep immunoSEQ assay, TCR CDR3 regions were amplified from genomic DNA by multiplex PCR. Extracted genomic DNA from each cell subset was spread evenly across all wells of several immunoSEQ 96-well plates, with each plate serving as a replicate. For unsorted PBMC, approximately 0.3 ug of genomic DNA, equivalent to around 33,000 T cell genomes, went into each replicate PCR. Genomic DNA from unsorted PBMC was sequenced over ten immunoSEQ deep assay plates. The purified libraries were quantified using a Qubit 3.0 fluorometer, sized with a Bioanalyzer 2100, and then quantified again using the KAPA Library Quantification kit. Each immunoSEQ 96-well plate was sequenced on its own single-read 150-cycle Illumina NextSeq 550 flow cell. The authors processed their data as follows. The immunoSEQ output contained only junctional sequences without quality scores, so filtering could not match that applied to full-length reads. Sequences were annotated with PyIR, a Python wrapper for IgBLAST v1.9, and V/J genes and CDR3 were assigned using IMGT germline references. Reads were removed for weak V/J assignments (E-value above 1e-6), missing CDR3, stop codons, out-of-frame junctions, or ambiguous translated residues. V3J clonotypes were defined as sequences sharing the same inferred V gene, J gene, and CDR3 amino acid sequence. Percentage overlap between repertoires was computed as shared unique clonotypes divided by the size of the smaller repertoire. RTK rarefaction, the Chao1 estimator, and Recon v2.1 estimates of unobserved clonotypes were used to assess repertoire richness. The table comes from immuneACCESS by way of TCRdb, which keeps in-frame sequences with V and J called. Part of the clones is missing from these tables; in studies checked, under half for an unresolved V gene and the rest for unknown reasons. That table gives V, J and clone size, and the DNA gave D and trimming. Counted in this sample were fewer than 700,000 clones; just over 75% of them appeared once. 12% of the sample is in the top ten clones.

What the study reported, not specific to this receptor: Based on pairwise subsampling, the degree of clonotype sharing among donors was expected to be affected by sequencing depth. Sampling was restricted to blood, and TCR repertoires in tissues likely differ from the TCR repertoires found in blood. Because the study included only a small number of donors, the genetic and exposure-history diversity represented was limited.

The sample comprised PBMCs. The clonotype was recovered from a woman aged 40 to 55 in good health. Some clones in this sample may be carry-over from other donors' samples. Recombination linked TRBV7-9 to TRBJ2-7; 9 middle bases align to TRBD1. The nucleotides read TGTGCCAGCAGCGTGGGACAGGGCTACGAGCAGTACTTC. Protein translation: CASSVGQGYEQYF.